The T cell receptor (beta chain) described here comes from a study of cytomegalovirus exposure and HLA in healthy donors. To note about this clone: Its matching antigen is unknown.

The primer mix had 60 Vbeta and 13 Jbeta primers. Only in-frame clones appear in the TCRdb table, and some are missing; sequencing was by immunoSEQ multiplex PCR. The sample yields some 150,000 clones, nearly 80% seen once. Study results and limitations: Analysis performed later found over 15,000 TCR beta sequences associated with HLA alleles at 0.05 false discovery rate.

Sample: PBMCs. This clonotype was sampled from a male donor in good health and CMV-seronegative.

CDR3 DNA: TGTGCCAGCAGCGACAGTGCCGGGGGATTAAAAGATCTAGAAGCTTTCTTT. This codes for CASSDSAGGLKDLEAFF. The chain employs TRBV11-1 and TRBJ1-1; weak D call: TRBD1 (5 bases). Trimming took 5 bases from V and 8 from J, leaving 27 bases between them. CDR3 length: 17 residues. Germline V CDR1 and CDR2: SGHAT, FQDESV (reference sequence).